The clone carrying this T cell receptor beta chain appeared a single time. Its antigen is as yet unknown. This record comes from a study of post-analysis software for immune sequencing data. Trimming cost V 5 bases and J 1 base, with 21 bases left between them. The CDR3 sequence is 17 residues long. Study-wide results and caveats: There were roughly 5 TRBV segments more frequent in patients than controls, and TRBV5-6, TRBV5-1 and TRBV20-1 were among them.

The TCR beta cDNA libraries contained unique molecular identifiers. One entry per CDR3 protein, called by TCRdb with MiXCR from the PCR reads. Here the sample spans approximately 570,000 distinct CDR3 sequences, around 40% being singletons. The specimen was blood. V usage is TRBV12-3 or TRBV12-4 and J usage is TRBJ2-7; maybe TRBD1 (6 bases). The origin of this receptor is a girl aged 5 to 17 with multiple sclerosis. CDR3 coding DNA: TGTGCCAGCAGTCCTCACCCCTCAGGGACACTATCCTACGAGCAGTACTTC. Translating gives CASSPHPSGTLSYEQYF.